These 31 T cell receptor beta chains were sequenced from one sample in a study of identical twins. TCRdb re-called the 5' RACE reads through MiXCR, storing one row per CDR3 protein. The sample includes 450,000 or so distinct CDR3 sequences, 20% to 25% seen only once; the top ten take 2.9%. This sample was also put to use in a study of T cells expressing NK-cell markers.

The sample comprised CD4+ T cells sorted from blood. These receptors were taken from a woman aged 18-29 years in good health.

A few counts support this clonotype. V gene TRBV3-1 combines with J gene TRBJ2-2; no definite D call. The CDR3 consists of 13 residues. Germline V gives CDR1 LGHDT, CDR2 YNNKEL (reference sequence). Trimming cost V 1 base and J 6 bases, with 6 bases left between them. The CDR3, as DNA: TGTGCCAGCAGCCAAGGGACGGCCGGGGAGCTGTTTTTT. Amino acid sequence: CASSQGTAGELFF.

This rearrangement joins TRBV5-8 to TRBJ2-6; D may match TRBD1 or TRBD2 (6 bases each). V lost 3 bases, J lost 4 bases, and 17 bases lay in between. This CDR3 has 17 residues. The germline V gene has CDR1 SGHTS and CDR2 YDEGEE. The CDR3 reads CASSWDIGGVGANVLTF. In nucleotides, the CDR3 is TGTGCCAGCAGCTGGGACATCGGCGGGGTGGGGGCCAACGTCCTGACTTTC.

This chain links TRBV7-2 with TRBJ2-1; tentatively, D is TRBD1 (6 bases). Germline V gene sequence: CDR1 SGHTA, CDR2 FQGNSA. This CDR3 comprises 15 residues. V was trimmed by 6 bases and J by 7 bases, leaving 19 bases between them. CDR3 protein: CASSLVGARRNEQFF. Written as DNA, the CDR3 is TGTGCCAGCAGTCTAGTGGGGGCGAGAAGGAATGAGCAGTTCTTC.

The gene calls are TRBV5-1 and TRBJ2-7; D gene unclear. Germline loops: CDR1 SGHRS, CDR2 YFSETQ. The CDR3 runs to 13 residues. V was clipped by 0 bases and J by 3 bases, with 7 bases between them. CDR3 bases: TGCGCCAGCAGCTTGGAGGCCTTCTACGAGCAGTACTTC. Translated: CASSLEAFYEQYF.

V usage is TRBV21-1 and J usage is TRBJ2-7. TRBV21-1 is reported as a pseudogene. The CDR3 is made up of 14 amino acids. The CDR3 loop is CASSKAMVSYEQYF. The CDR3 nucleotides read TGTGCCAGCAGCAAAGCGATGGTGAGCTACGAGCAGTACTTC.

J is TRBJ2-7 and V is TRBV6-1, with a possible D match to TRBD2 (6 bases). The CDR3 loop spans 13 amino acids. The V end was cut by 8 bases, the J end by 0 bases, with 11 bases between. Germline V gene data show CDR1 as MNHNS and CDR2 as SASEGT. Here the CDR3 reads CASRDSSSYEQYF. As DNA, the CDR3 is TGTGCCAGCCGGGACTCAAGCTCCTACGAGCAGTACTTC.

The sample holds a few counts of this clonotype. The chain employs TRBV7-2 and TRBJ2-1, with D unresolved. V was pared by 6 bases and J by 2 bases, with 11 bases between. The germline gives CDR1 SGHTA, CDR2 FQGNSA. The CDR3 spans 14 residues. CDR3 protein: CASSDWPTYNEQFF. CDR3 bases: TGTGCCAGCAGTGACTGGCCGACCTACAATGAGCAGTTCTTC.

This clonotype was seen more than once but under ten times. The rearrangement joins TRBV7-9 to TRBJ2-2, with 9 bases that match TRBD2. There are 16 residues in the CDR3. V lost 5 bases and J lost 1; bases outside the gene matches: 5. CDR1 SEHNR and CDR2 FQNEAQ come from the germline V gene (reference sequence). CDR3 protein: CASSDPSGVNTGELFF. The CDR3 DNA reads TGTGCCAGCAGCGACCCTAGCGGGGTGAACACCGGGGAGCTGTTTTTT.

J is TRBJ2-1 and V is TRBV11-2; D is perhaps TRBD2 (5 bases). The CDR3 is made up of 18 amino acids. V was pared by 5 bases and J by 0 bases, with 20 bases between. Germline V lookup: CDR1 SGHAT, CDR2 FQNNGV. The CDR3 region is CASSHTARGLASYNEQFF. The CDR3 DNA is TGTGCCAGCAGCCATACAGCCCGTGGGCTAGCCTCCTACAATGAGCAGTTCTTC. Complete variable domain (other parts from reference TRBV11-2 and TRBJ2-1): EAGVAQSPRYKIIEKRQSVAFWCNPISGHATLYWYQQILGQGPKLLIQFQNNGVVDDSQLPKDRFSAERLKGVDSTLKIQPAKLEDSAVYLCASSHTARGLASYNEQFFGPGTRLTVL.

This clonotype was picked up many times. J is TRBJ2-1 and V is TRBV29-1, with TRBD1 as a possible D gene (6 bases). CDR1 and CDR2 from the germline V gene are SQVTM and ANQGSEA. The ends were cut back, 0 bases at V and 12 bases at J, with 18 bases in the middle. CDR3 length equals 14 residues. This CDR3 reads CSVEDLTGRSRQFF. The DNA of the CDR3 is TGCAGCGTTGAAGATCTTACAGGGCGGTCTAGGCAGTTCTTC.

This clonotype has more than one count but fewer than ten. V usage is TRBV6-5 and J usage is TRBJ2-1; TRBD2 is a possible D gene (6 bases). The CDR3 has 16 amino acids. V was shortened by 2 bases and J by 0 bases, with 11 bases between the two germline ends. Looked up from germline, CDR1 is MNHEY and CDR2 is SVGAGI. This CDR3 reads CASSYHLASSYNEQFF. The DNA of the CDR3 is TGTGCCAGCAGTTACCACCTAGCGAGCTCCTACAATGAGCAGTTCTTC.

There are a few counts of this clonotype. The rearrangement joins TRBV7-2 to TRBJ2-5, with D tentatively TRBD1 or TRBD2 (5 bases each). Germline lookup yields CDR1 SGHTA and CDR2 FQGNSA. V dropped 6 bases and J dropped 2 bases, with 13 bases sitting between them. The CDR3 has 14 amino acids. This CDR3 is CASRSGRFQETQYF. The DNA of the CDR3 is TGTGCCAGCAGGTCAGGGAGATTTCAAGAGACCCAGTACTTC.

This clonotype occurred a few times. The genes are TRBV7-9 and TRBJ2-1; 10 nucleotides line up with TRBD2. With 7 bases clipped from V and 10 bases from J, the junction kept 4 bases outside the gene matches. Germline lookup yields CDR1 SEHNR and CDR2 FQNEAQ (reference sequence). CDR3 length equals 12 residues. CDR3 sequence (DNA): TGTGCCAGCACCCCTAGCGGGAGCGAGCAGTTCTTC. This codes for CASTPSGSEQFF.

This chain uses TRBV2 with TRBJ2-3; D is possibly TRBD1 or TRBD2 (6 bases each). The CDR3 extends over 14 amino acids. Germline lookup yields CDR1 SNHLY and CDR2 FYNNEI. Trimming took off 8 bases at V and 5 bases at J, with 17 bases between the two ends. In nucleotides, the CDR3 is TGTGCCAGCTCTAGGGGGGAATTAGGAGATACGCAGTATTTT. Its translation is CASSRGELGDTQYF.

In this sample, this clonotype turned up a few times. Here the CDR3 DNA reads TGTGCCAGCAGCCAAGTAGGCAGGGGAGTCTACGAGCAGTACTTC. Translating gives CASSQVGRGVYEQYF. This rearrangement joins TRBV14 to TRBJ2-7, with D tentatively TRBD1 (6 bases). V lost 1 base, J lost 3 bases, and 13 bases lay in between. CDR1 SGHDN and CDR2 FVKESK come from the germline V gene. The CDR3 is 15 amino acids.

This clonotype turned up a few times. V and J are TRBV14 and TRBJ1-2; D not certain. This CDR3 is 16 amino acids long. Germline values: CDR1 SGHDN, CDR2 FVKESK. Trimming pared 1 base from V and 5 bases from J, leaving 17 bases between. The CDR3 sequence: CASSQGAGLISYGYTF. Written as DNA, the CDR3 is TGTGCCAGCAGCCAAGGGGCAGGCTTAATTTCATATGGCTACACCTTC.

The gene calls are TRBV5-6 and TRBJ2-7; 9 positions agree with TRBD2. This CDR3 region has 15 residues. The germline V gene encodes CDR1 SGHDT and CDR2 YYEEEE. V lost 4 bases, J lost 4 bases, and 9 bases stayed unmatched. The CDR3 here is CASSLGLATFYEQYF. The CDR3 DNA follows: TGTGCCAGCAGCCTCGGACTAGCGACGTTTTACGAGCAGTACTTC.

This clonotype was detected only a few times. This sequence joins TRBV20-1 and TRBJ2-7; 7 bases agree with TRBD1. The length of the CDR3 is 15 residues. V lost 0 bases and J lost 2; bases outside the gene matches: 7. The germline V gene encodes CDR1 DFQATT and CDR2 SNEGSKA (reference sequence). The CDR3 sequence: CSARDSTGATYEQYF. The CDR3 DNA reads TGCAGTGCTAGAGATTCCACAGGGGCAACCTACGAGCAGTACTTC.

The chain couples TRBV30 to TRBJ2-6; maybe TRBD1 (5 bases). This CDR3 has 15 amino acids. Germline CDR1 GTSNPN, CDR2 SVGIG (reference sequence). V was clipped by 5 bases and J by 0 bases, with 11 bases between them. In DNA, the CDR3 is TGTGCCTGGGACAGAAAAAACTCTGGGGCCAACGTCCTGACTTTC. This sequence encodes CAWDRKNSGANVLTF.

CDR3: CSAITNEKLFF. As DNA, the CDR3 is TGCAGCGCCATAACTAATGAAAAACTGTTTTTT. The rearrangement joins TRBV29-1 to TRBJ1-4; D gene uncertain. Germline V lookup: CDR1 SQVTM, CDR2 ANQGSEA. The CDR3 is 11 residues long. The V gene lost 7 bases and the J gene lost 1 base, with 4 bases spanning the gap.

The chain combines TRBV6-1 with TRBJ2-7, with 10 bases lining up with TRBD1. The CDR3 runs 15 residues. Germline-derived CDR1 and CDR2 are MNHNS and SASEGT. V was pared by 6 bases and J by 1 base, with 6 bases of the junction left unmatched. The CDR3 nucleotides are TGTGCCAGCAGATCGGACAGGGGGGGATCCTACGAGCAGTACTTC. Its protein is CASRSDRGGSYEQYF.

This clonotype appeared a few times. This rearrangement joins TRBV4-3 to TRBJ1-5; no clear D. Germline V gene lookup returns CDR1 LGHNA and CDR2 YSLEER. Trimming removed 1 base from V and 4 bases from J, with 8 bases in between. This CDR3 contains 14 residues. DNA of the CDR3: TGCGCCAGCAGCCAAGTTGTGCCTAATCAGCCCCAGCATTTT. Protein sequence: CASSQVVPNQPQHF.

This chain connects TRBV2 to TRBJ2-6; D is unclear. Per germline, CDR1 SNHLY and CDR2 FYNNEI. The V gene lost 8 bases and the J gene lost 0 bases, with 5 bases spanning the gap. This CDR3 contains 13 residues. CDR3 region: CASDPSGANVLTF. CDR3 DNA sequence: TGTGCCAGCGACCCCTCTGGGGCCAACGTCCTGACTTTC.

The CDR3 reads CASSQDPGTSKTGELFF. Written as DNA, the CDR3 is TGTGCCAGCAGCCAAGATCCCGGGACTAGTAAAACCGGGGAGCTGTTTTTT. The chain joins TRBV4-2 to TRBJ2-2; 8 bases align to TRBD2. The CDR3 runs 17 residues. Germline loops: CDR1 LGHNA, CDR2 YNFKEQ. J gave up 5 bases and V 0 bases, and 8 bases lay outside the gene matches.

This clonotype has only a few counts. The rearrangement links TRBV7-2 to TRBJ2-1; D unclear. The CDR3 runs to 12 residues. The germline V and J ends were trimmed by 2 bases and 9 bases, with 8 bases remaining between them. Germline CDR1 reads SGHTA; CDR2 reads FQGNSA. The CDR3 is CASSLRSPEQFF. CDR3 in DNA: TGTGCCAGCAGCTTACGTAGTCCTGAGCAGTTCTTC.

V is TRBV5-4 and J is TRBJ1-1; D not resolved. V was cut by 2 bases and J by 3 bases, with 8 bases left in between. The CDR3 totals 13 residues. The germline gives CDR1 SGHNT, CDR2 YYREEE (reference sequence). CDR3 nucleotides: TGTGCCAGCAGCTTCAGAGACGACACTGAAGCTTTCTTT. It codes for CASSFRDDTEAFF.

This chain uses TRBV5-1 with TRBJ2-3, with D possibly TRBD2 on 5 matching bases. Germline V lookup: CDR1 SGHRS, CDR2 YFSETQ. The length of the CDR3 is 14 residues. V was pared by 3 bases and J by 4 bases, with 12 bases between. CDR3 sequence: CASSSLGVSDTQYF. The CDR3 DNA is TGCGCCAGCAGCTCCCTCGGGGTCTCAGATACGCAGTATTTT.

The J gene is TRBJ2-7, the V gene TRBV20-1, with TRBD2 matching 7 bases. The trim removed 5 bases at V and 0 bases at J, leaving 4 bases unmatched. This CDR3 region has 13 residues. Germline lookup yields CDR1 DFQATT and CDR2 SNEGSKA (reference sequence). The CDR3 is CSAQRGASYEQYF. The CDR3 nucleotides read TGCAGTGCTCAGCGGGGCGCCTCCTACGAGCAGTACTTC.

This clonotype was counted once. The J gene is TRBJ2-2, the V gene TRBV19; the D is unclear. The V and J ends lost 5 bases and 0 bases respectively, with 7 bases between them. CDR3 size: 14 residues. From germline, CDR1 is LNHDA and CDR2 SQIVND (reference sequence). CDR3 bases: TGTGCCAGTAGTGGAAGGGCGAACACCGGGGAGCTGTTTTTT. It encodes CASSGRANTGELFF.

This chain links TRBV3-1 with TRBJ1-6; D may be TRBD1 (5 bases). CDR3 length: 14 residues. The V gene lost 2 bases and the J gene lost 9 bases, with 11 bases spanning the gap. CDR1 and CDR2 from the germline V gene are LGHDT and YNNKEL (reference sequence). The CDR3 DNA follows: TGTGCCAGCAGCCAAAAGGGGTCGGTTTCACCCCTCCACTTT. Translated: CASSQKGSVSPLHF.

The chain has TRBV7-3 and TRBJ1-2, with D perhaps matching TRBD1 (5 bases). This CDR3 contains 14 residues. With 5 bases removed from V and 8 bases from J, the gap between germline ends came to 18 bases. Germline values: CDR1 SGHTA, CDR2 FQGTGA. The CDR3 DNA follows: TGTGCCAGCAGCATATCCGGGACCTCTTCAGGCTACACCTTC. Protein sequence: CASSISGTSSGYTF.